The sequence of this T cell receptor beta chain was determined in a study of T-cell memory formation after mild COVID-19 (dated by TCRdb to about 2021). Study-level background: TCR sequence clusters from the two donors were largely donor specific. In a couple of donors, T-cell clones that expanded and contracted after mild COVID-19 were tracked by sequencing TCRalpha and TCRbeta repertoires over time. The cohort comprised two young, previously healthy adult volunteers, one female and one male. Findings and caveats that apply to the study as a whole: The study included only a couple of mild cases, and larger cohorts that include severe cases with pre-infection samples were judged to be necessary. Clones that contracted from day 15 to 85 showed balanced CD4/CD8 phenotypes, whereas a second wave of clones that expanded from day 15 to 37 leaned towards CD4+. Some responding clones were detected in pre-infection memory, suggesting pre-existing cross-reactive memory T cells joined the SARS-CoV-2 response. Contracting CD4+ clones turned up mainly in the CM and EM memory subsets, whereas EMRA was where CD8+ clones were enriched. Whether the second-wave clones peaking on day 37 were SARS-CoV-2 specific was not confirmed.

PBMCs were isolated by Ficoll-Paque density gradient centrifugation. The CDR3 covers 14 residues, taking in both the cysteine and the phenylalanine. Just CDR3 DNA is preserved here, 42 bases in frame from base 1. Trimming removed 5 bases from V and 6 bases from J; the gene matches leave 7 bases unexplained. The germline V gene (reference sequence) specifies WNHNN as CDR1 and SYGVQD as CDR2. This clonotype has more than one count but fewer than ten. Its antigen has not been determined. No qualities accompany the bases; no much larger clone lies one base away. Sequencing used an Illumina NovaSeq 6000. TCRalpha and TCRbeta cDNA libraries were constructed by 5'RACE with constant-segment primers, with sample barcodes and unique molecular identifiers being introduced. RNA was extracted from every sample with Trizol reagent. Libraries were amplified in two PCR steps, with a second sample barcode and Illumina TruSeq adapters added in the second step. Sequencing of the libraries was done on an Illumina NovaSeq, producing 2 x 150 bp paired-end reads. The original methods were these. With migec v1.2.7, reads were demultiplexed and then collapsed into UMI-guided consensus sequences. Using mixcr v2.1.11, UMI consensuses were aligned to TRA and TRB V and J templates and then assembled into clonotypes. Expanded or contracted clonotypes were those called significant by both edgeR and NoisET, with noise models trained on biological replicates. For edgeR calls, the cutoffs were a false discovery rate-adjusted p below 0.01 and a log2 fold-change threshold of 1. As an exploratory analysis of dynamics, max-normalized trajectories of the 1000 most abundant clonotypes were examined with PCA combined with hierarchical clustering. Separately sequenced CD4+ and CD8+ repertoires were used to assign a CD4 or CD8 phenotype to each responding clone. The public sequencing data were trimmed at Q25 with fastp and processed into clonotypes with MiXCR by TCRdb, which kept only in-frame beta chains. Under each unique CDR3 protein, matching rows form one entry showing the most common genes and DNA. TCRdb, not the authors, supplied the V and J calls. Within this sample are approximately 60,000 distinct CDR3 sequences, with over 8.5% of them counted one time only. The top ten constitute approximately 1.1% of the sample.

The specimen was PBMCs or a T cell subset sorted from them (not recorded which). The chain links TRBV10-1 with TRBJ2-1, with 7 bases aligning to TRBD1. The sequence came from a man between 18 and 29 years old who had mild COVID-19 (a few samples of this study predate the infection). The sample titles of this study are shuffled in the database, so cell type and time point are left out; the donor was told from shared clones. The sequence in DNA is TGCGCCAGCAGTCCTGACAGGGTTGGCAATGAGCAGTTCTTC. It codes for CASSPDRVGNEQFF.